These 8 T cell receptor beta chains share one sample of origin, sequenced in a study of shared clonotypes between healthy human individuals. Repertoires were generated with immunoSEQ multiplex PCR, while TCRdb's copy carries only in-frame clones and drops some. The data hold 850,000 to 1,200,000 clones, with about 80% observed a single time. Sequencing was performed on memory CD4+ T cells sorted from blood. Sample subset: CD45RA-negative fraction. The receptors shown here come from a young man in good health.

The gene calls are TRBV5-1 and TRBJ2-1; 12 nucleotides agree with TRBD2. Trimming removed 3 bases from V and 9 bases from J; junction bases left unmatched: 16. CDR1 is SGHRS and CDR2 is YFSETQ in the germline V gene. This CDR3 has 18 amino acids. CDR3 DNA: TGCGCCAGCAGCTCCCAAAAGACTAGCGGGAGCTGGATTAGTGAGCAGTTCTTC. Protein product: CASSSQKTSGSWISEQFF.

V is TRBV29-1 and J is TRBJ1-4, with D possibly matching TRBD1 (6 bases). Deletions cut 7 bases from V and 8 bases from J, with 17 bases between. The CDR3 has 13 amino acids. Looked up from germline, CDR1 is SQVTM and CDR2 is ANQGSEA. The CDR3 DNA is TGCAGCGGGAGGACAGCGGGAGTCGAAAAACTGTTTTTT. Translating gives CSGRTAGVEKLFF.

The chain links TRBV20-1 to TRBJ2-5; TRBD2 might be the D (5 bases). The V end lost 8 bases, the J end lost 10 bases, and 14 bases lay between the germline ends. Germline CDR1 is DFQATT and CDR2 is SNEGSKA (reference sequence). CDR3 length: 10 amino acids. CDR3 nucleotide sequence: TGCAGTCCCAAGAGGGAGCGCCAGTACTTC. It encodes CSPKRERQYF.

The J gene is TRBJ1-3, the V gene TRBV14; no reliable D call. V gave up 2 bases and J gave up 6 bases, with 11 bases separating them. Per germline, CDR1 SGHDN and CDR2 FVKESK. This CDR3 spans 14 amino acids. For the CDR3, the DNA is TGTGCCAGCAGCCAAACGACTGGACCAAACACCATATATTTT. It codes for CASSQTTGPNTIYF. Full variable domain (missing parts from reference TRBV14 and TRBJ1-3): EAGVTQFPSHSVIEKGQTVTLRCDPISGHDNLYWYRRVMGKEIKFLLHFVKESKQDESGMPNNRFLAERTGGTYSTLKVQPAELEDSGVYFCASSQTTGPNTIYFGEGSWLTVV.

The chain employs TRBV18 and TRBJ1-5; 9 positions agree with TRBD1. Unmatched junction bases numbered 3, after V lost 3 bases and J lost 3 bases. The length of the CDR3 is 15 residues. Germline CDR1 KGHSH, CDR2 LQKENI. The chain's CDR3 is CASSPGQGINQPQHF. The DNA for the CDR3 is TGTGCCAGCTCACCGGGACAGGGTATCAATCAGCCCCAGCATTTT.

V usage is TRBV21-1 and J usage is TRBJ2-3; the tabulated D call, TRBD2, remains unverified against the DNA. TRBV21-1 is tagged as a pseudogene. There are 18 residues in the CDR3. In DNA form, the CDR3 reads TGTGCCAGCAGCACCGCGGGACGACTAGCGGGAATCTCAGATACGCAGTATTTT. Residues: CASSTAGRLAGISDTQYF.

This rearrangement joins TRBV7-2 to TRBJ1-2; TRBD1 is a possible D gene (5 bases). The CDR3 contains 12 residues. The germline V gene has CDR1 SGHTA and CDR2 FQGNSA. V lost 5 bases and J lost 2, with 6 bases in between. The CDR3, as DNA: TGTGCCAGCAGCCGACAGAACTATGGCTACACCTTC. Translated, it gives CASSRQNYGYTF.

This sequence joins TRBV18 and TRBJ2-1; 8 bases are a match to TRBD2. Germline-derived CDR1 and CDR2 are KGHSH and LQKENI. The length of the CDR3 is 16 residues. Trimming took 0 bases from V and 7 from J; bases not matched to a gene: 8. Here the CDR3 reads CASSPPGREAGNEQFF. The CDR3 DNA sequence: TGTGCCAGCTCACCACCTGGGCGGGAGGCTGGGAATGAGCAGTTCTTC. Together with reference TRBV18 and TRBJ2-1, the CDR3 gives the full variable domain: NAGVMQNPRHLVRRRGQEARLRCSPMKGHSHVYWYRQLPEEGLKFMVYLQKENIIDESGMPKERFSAEFPKEGPSILRIQQVVRGDSAAYFCASSPPGREAGNEQFFGPGTRLTVL.